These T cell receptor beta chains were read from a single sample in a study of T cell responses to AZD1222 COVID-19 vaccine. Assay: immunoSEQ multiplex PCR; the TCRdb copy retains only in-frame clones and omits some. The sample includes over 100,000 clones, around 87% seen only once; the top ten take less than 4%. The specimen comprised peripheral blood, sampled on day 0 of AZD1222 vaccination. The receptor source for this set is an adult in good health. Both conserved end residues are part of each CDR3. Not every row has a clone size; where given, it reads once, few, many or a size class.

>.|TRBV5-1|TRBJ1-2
CASSPEGRAYGYTF
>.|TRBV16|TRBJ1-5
CASSPVGLNQPQHF
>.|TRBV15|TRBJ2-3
CATSRGEGGEGDTQYF
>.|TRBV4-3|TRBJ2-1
CASSPSQGNNEQFF
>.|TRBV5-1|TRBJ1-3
CASSTGTASGNTIYF
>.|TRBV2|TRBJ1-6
CASSTEGTIGSPLHF
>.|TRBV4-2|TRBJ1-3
CASSQEGTVGNTIYF
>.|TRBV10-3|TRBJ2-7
CASAIGQVDDEQYF
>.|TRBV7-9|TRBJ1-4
CASSLASGQGGEKLFF
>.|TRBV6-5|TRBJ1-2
CASRLSLEYGYTF
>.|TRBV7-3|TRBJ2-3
CASGTPAGGPDTQYF
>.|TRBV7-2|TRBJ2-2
CASRRGSKAGELFF
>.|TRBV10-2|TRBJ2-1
CATRMIAGGGGYYNEQFF
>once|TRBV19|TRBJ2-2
CASRGVRSYTGELFF
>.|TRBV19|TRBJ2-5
CASSIDFSTGAQETQYF
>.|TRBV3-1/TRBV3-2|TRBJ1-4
CASSQGQGSEVWGEKLFF
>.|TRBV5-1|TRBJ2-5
CASSLGGRQTQYF
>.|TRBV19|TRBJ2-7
CASSISGGFTNEQYF
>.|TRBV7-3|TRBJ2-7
CASSYAGTGGYEQYF
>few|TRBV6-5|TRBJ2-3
CATKSGGFTDTQYF
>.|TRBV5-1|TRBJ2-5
CASSPRGPPIQETQYF
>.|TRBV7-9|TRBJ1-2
CASSRTPNYGYTF
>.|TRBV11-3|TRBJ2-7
CASSLGPREQYF
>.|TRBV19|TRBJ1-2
CASSTPTGTGEGNYGYTF
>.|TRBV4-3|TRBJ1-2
CASSQDLGTEGGYTF
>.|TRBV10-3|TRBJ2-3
CATGPEGTDTQYF
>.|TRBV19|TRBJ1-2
CASSDREEGCTF
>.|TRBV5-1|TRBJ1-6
CASSLWGQVNSPLHF
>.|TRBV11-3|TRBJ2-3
CASSLRGAGRGDTQYF
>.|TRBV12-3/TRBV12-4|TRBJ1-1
CASSLREGTEAFF
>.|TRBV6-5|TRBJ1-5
CASSGTGIDQPQHF
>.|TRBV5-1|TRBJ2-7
CASSSTTATYEQYF
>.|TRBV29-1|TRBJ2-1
CSGSGLAGANEQFF
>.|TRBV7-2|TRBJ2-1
CASTLTSGYNEQFF
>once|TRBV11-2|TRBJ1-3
CASSFFEGSGNTIYF
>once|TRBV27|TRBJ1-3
CASSGVGPGNTIYF
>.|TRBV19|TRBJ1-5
CASSIGGNSNQPQHF
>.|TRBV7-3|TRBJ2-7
CASSLDTAYEQYF
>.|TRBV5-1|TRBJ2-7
CASSPNPGTSGEQYF
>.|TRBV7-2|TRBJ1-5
CASSLAVTGNQPQHF
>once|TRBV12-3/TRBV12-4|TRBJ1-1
CASRHTGYTEAFF
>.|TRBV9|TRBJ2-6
CASSVGSLGANVLTF
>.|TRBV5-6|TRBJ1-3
CASSLAGGAGNTIYF